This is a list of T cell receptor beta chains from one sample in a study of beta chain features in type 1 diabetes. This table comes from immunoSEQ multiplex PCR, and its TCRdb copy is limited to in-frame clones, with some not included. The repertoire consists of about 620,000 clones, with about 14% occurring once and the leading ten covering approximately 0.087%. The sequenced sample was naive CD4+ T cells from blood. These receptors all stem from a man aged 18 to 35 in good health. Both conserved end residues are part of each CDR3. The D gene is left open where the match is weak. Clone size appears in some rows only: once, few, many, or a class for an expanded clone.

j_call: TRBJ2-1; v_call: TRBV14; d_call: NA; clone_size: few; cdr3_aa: CASSLAGSYNEQFF; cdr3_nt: TGTGCCAGCAGCCTTGCGGGGTCCTACAATGAGCAGTTCTTC
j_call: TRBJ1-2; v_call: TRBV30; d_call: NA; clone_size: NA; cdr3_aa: CAWSVWLYGYTF; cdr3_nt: TGTGCCTGGAGTGTTTGGCTTTATGGCTACACCTTC
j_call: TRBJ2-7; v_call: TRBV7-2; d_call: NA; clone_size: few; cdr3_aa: CASTTQGGSYEQYF; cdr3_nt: TGTGCCAGCACCACTCAGGGTGGGTCCTACGAGCAGTACTTC
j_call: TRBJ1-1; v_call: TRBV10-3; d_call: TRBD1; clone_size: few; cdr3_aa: CATGTVEAFF; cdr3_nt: TGTGCCACCGGGACAGTTGAAGCTTTCTTT
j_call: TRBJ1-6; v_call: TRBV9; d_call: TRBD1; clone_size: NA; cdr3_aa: CASSASPGTGSSPLHF; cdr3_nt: TGTGCCAGCAGCGCATCTCCCGGGACAGGGAGTTCACCCCTCCACTTT
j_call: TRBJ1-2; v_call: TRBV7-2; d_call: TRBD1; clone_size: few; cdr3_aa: CASSSGTGGNYGYTF; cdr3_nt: TGTGCCAGCAGCTCTGGGACAGGGGGAAACTATGGCTACACCTTC
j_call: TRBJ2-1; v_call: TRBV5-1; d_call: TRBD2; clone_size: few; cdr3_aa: CASSLVAGATYNEQFF; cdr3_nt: TGCGCCAGCAGCTTAGTAGCGGGAGCCACCTACAATGAGCAGTTCTTC
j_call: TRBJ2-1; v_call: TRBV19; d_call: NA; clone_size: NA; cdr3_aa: CASSRSGAHNEQFF; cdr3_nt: TGTGCCAGTAGTAGGTCAGGGGCCCACAATGAGCAGTTCTTC
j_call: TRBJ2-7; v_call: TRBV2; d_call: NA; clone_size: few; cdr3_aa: CASSRTLLYEQYF; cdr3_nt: TGTGCCAGCAGTCGGACGCTCCTCTACGAGCAGTACTTC
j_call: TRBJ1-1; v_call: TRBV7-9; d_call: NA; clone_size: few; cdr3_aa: CASSLGMEAFF; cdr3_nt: TGTGCCAGCAGCCTCGGAATGGAAGCTTTCTTT
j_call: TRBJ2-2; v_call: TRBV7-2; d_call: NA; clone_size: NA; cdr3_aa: CASSLAPVLRNTGELFF; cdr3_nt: TGTGCCAGCAGCTTAGCCCCCGTTTTGAGGAACACCGGGGAGCTGTTTTTT
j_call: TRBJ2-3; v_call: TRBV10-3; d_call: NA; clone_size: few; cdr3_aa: CAISGTRSTDTQYF; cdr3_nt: TGTGCCATCAGTGGGACACGTAGCACAGATACGCAGTATTTT
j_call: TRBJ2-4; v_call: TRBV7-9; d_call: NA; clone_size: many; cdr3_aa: CASSPWSPLAKNIQYF; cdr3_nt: TGTGCCAGCAGCCCATGGTCCCCTCTAGCCAAAAACATTCAGTACTTC
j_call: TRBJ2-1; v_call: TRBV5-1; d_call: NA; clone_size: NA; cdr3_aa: CASSFTGPAVF; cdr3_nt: TGCGCCAGCAGCTTTACAGGACCTGCCGTCTTC
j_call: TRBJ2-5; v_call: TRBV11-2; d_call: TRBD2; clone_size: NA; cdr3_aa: CASGGSAETQYF; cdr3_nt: TGTGCCAGCGGCGGGAGTGCGGAGACCCAGTACTTC
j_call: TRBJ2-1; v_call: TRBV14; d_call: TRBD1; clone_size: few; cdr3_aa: CASSHRDRAYNEQFF; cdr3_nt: TGTGCCAGCAGCCACCGGGACAGGGCATACAATGAGCAGTTCTTC
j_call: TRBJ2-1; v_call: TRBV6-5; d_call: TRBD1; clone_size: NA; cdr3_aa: CASSNRGRGSQFF; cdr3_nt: TGTGCCAGCAGTAATAGGGGGCGAGGATCCCAGTTCTTC
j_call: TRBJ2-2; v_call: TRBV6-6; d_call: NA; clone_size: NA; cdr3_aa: CASSARVGGELFF; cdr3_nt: TGTGCCAGCAGTGCGAGGGTGGGCGGGGAGCTGTTTTTT
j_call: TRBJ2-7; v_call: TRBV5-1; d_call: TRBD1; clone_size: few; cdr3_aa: CASSLKGTGVVEQYF; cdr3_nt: TGCGCCAGCAGCTTGAAGGGGACAGGGGTAGTAGAGCAGTACTTC
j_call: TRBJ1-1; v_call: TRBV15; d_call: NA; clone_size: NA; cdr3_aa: CATSRDRAYNTEAFF; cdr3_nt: TGTGCCACCAGCAGAGATAGGGCCTATAACACTGAAGCTTTCTTT
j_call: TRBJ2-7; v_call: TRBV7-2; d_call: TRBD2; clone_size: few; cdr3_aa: CASSPRRLAGIHSYEQYF; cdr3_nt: TGTGCCAGCAGCCCGAGGAGACTAGCGGGAATACACTCCTACGAGCAGTACTTC
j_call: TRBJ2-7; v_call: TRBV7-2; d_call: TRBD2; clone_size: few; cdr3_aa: CASSLGSGGSYEQYF; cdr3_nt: TGTGCCAGCAGCTTAGGTAGCGGGGGATCCTACGAGCAGTACTTC
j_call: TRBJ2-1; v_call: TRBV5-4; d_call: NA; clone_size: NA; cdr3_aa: CASSLDRGSLGEQFF; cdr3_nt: TGTGCCAGCAGCTTGGATCGGGGATCATTAGGTGAGCAGTTCTTC
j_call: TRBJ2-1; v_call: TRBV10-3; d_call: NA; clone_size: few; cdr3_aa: CAIRQGGDEQFF; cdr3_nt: TGTGCCATCAGGCAGGGGGGCGATGAGCAGTTCTTC
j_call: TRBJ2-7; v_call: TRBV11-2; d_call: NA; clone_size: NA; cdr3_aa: CASRHPGQSSYEQYF; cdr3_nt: TGTGCCAGCAGACATCCGGGACAAAGCTCCTACGAGCAGTACTTC
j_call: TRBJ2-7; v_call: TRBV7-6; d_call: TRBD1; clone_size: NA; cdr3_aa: CASSSTGGYEQYF; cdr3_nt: TGTGCCAGCAGCTCAACAGGGGGCTACGAGCAGTACTTC
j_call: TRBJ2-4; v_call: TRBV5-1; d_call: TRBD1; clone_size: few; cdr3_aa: CASSFEGPGTGVQYF; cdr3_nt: TGCGCCAGCAGCTTCGAGGGGCCCGGGACAGGGGTTCAGTACTTC
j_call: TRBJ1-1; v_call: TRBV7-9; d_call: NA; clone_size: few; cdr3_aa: CASSFLEGLTEAFF; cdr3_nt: TGTGCCAGCAGCTTTTTAGAGGGGCTCACTGAAGCTTTCTTT
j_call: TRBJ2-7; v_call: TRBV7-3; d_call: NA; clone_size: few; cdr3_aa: CASSPGGSRAEQYF; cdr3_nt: TGTGCCAGCAGCCCAGGAGGTTCCCGTGCCGAGCAGTACTTC
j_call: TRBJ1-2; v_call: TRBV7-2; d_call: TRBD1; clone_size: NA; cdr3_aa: CASSFYGQDYGYTF; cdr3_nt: TGTGCCAGCAGCTTTTATGGACAGGACTATGGCTACACCTTC
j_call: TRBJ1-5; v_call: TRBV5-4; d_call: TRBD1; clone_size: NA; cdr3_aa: CASSASTGSNQPQHF; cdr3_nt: TGTGCCAGCAGCGCCTCGACAGGGTCCAATCAGCCCCAGCATTTT
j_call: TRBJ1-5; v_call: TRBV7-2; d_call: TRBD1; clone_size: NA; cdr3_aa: CASSFGTGGGQPQHF; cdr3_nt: TGTGCCAGCAGCTTCGGGACAGGGGGGGGTCAGCCCCAGCATTTT
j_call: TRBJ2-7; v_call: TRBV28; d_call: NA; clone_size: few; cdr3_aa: CASTQRRRGEQYF; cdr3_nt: TGTGCCAGCACCCAAAGGAGGAGGGGTGAGCAGTACTTC
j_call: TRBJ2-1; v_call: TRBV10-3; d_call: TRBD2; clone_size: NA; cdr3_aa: CAISELTGGYNEQFF; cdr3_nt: TGTGCCATCAGTGAGTTGACGGGAGGGTACAATGAGCAGTTCTTC
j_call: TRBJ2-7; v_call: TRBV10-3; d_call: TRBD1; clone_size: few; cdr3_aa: CASTDGFAGQGLYEQYF; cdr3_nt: TGTGCCAGCACTGACGGTTTTGCGGGACAGGGTTTGTACGAGCAGTACTTC
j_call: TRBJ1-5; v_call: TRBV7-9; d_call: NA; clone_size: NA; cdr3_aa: CASSLRGNQPQHF; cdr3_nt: TGTGCCAGCAGCTTACGGGGGAATCAGCCCCAGCATTTT
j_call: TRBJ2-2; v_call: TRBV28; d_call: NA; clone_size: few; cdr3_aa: CASSLRVGSGPRELFF; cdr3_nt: TGTGCCAGCAGTTTAAGGGTGGGCAGTGGGCCCCGGGAGCTGTTTTTT
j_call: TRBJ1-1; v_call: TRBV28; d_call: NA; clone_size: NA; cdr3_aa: CASSRGRWGTEAFF; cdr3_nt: TGTGCCAGCAGCCGGGGTAGATGGGGGACTGAAGCTTTCTTT
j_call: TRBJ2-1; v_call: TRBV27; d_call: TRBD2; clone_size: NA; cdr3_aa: CASSPTPGLGVRQQFF; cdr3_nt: TGTGCCAGCAGTCCTACGCCGGGACTAGGGGTAAGACAGCAGTTCTTC
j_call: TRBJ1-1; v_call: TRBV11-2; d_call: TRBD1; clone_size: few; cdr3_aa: CASSSPYRGRTEAFF; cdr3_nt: TGTGCCAGCAGCTCACCCTACAGGGGGCGAACTGAAGCTTTCTTT
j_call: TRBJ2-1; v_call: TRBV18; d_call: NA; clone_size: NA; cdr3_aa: CASSPPEGEQFF; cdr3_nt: TGTGCCAGCTCACCCCCTGAGGGAGAGCAGTTCTTC
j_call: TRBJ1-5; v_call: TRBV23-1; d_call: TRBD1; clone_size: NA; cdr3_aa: CAPDRDRGRGVHQPQHF; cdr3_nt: TGCGCCCCTGACCGGGACAGGGGGCGCGGCGTGCATCAGCCCCAGCATTTT
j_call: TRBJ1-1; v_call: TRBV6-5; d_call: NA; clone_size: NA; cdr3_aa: CASSAGRTNTEAFF; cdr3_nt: TGTGCCAGCAGTGCGGGACGGACGAACACTGAAGCTTTCTTT
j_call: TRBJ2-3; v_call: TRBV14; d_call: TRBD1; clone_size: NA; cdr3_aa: CASSHVDRADTQYF; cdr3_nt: TGTGCCAGCAGCCACGTCGACAGGGCGGATACGCAGTATTTT
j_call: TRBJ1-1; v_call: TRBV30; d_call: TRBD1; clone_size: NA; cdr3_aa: CAWSKTGGNTEAFF; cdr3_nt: TGTGCCTGGAGTAAGACAGGGGGGAACACTGAAGCTTTCTTT
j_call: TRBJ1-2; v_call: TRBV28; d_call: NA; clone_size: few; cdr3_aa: CAIRSNYGYTF; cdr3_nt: TGTGCAATAAGATCTAACTATGGCTACACCTTC
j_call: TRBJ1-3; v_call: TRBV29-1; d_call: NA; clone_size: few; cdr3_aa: CSVGGKSGNTIYF; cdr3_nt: TGCAGCGTTGGGGGGAAATCTGGAAACACCATATATTTT
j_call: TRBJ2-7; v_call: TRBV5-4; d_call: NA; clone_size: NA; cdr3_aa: CASSLEGGSYEQYF; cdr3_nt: TGTGCCAGCAGCCTGGAAGGGGGGTCCTACGAGCAGTACTTC
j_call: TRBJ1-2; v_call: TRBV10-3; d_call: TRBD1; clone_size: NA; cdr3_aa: CAISELGTGYDGYTF; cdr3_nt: TGTGCCATCAGTGAGTTGGGGACAGGGTACGATGGCTACACCTTC
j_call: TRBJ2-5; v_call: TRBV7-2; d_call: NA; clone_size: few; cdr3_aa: CASSSPGRSQETQYF; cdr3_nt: TGTGCCAGCAGCTCACCCGGGCGGAGTCAAGAGACCCAGTACTTC
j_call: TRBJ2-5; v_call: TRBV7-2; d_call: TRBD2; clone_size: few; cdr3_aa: CASSLLAGETQYF; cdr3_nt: TGTGCCAGCAGCCTCCTAGCGGGAGAGACCCAGTACTTC
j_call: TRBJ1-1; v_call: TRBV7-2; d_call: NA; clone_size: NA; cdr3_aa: CASSPSNIEAFF; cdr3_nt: TGTGCCAGCAGCCCTTCTAACATTGAAGCTTTCTTT
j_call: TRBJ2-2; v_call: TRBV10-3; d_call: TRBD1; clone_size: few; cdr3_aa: CAITGQSNTGELFF; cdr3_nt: TGTGCCATCACGGGACAGTCGAACACCGGGGAGCTGTTTTTT
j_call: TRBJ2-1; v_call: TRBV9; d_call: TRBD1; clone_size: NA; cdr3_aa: CASSADRGLYNEQFF; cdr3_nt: TGTGCCAGCAGCGCCGACAGGGGGCTCTACAATGAGCAGTTCTTC
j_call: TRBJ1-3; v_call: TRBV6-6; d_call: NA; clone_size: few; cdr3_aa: CASRTPGPRGNTIYF; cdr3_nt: TGTGCCAGCAGGACTCCGGGCCCCCGTGGAAACACCATATATTTT